These 27 T cell receptor beta chains were all obtained from the same sample, sequenced in a study of blood T cell repertoires in COVID-19. Repertoires were generated with immunoSEQ multiplex PCR, while TCRdb's copy carries only in-frame clones and drops some. The sample lists about 170,000 clones; around 80% were seen once. Sample: peripheral blood. The receptors shown here come from a woman in her 70s who had recovered from COVID-19.

This chain uses TRBV5-1 with TRBJ2-5, with 8 bases lining up with TRBD2. This CDR3 is built from 15 residues. With V trimmed by 4 bases and J by 2 bases, 7 bases remained unmatched. CDR1 is SGHRS, CDR2 YFSETQ, per germline. The CDR3 here is CASSPRVAGQETQYF. CDR3 coding DNA: TGCGCCAGCAGCCCCCGGGTAGCGGGACAAGAGACCCAGTACTTC.

The rearrangement joins TRBV6-5 to TRBJ1-2; 10 bases line up with TRBD1. CDR3 length: 14 amino acids. CDR1 and CDR2 from the germline V gene are MNHEY and SVGAGI. J gave up 8 bases and V 7 bases, and 10 bases lay outside the gene matches. The CDR3 DNA reads as TGTGCCAGCATCCCGACCGGGACAGGGGACGGCTACACCTTC. Amino acid sequence: CASIPTGTGDGYTF.

This rearrangement joins TRBV19 to TRBJ2-3; D is perhaps TRBD1 (5 bases). This CDR3 contains 12 residues. Looked up from germline, CDR1 is LNHDA and CDR2 is SQIVND (reference sequence). V lost 6 bases and J 4 bases, leaving 8 bases between the germline ends. The CDR3 DNA is TGTGCCAGTAGCCCGACAGCAGATACGCAGTATTTT. Translation: CASSPTADTQYF.

The V and J genes are TRBV12-5 and TRBJ2-5; 9 bases are a match to TRBD2. Germline CDR1 and CDR2: LGHNT and FRNRAP. The CDR3 has 14 amino acids. The V gene end was trimmed by 6 bases and the J gene end by 4 bases; junction bases not matched to a gene: 6. The CDR3 reads CASGFRTSAETQYF. DNA for the CDR3: TGTGCTAGTGGCTTCCGGACTAGCGCAGAGACCCAGTACTTC.

This clone was seen a single time. This sequence joins TRBV7-3 and TRBJ2-2; TRBD2 aligns across 7 bases. V gave up 5 bases and J gave up 9 bases; unmatched junction bases: 18. Germline V gives CDR1 SGHTA, CDR2 FQGTGA. The CDR3 runs to 17 residues. The CDR3 region is CASSPQLGDRGDRELFF. The CDR3 region has the DNA TGTGCCAGCAGCCCCCAACTAGGGGACCGGGGGGACCGGGAGCTGTTTTTT.

The rearrangement joins TRBV15 to TRBJ1-3; no definite D call. Germline CDR1 and CDR2: LNHNV and YYDKDF (reference sequence). This CDR3 comprises 13 residues. Trimming stripped 0 bases from V and 3 bases from J, with 3 bases between. CDR3 loop: CATSRDLGNTIYF. The CDR3 bases are TGTGCCACCAGCAGAGATCTTGGAAACACCATATATTTT. The complete variable domain, with remaining parts taken from reference TRBV15 and TRBJ1-3, reads DAMVIQNPRYQVTQFGKPVTLSCSQTLNHNVMYWYQQKSSQAPKLLFHYYDKDFNNEADTPDNFQSRRPNTSFCFLDIRSPGLGDTAMYLCATSRDLGNTIYFGEGSWLTVV.

V usage is TRBV6-5 and J usage is TRBJ1-4; 8 bases are a match to TRBD1. This CDR3 region has 13 residues. After removal of 6 bases from V and 7 bases from J, the junction contained 4 bases not matched to a gene. From germline, CDR1 is MNHEY and CDR2 SVGAGI. The CDR3 is CASSATGGEKLFF. The CDR3 DNA follows: TGTGCCAGCAGCGCAACAGGGGGTGAAAAACTGTTTTTT.

The rearrangement joins TRBV19 to TRBJ2-2; 8 bases agree with TRBD1. This CDR3 contains 16 residues. Germline V gene lookup returns CDR1 LNHDA and CDR2 SQIVND (reference sequence). V shed 3 bases, J shed 7 bases, and the junction held 10 bases outside the gene matches. The CDR3 region has the DNA TGTGCCAGTAGTATGAGGTCCAGGGGGCTGAACGGGGAGCTGTTTTTT. It encodes CASSMRSRGLNGELFF.

For the CDR3, the DNA is TGTGCCAGCAGGGGCACCCATAGCAATCAGCCCCAGCATTTT. Its protein is CASRGTHSNQPQHF. The genes are TRBV2 and TRBJ1-5; D not resolved. Trimming removed 6 bases at V and 0 bases at J, with 9 bases between. The CDR3 is made up of 14 amino acids. CDR1 is SNHLY, CDR2 FYNNEI, per germline.

The V and J genes are TRBV2 and TRBJ1-5; 9 nucleotides line up with TRBD1. Unmatched junction bases numbered 2, after V lost 6 bases and J lost 8 bases. Per the germline V gene, CDR1 is SNHLY and CDR2 is FYNNEI. The CDR3 is 12 residues long. CDR3 bases: TGTGCCAGCAGCCGGGACAGGGAGCCCCAGCATTTT. It translates to CASSRDREPQHF. Complete variable domain (other parts from reference TRBV2 and TRBJ1-5): EPEVTQTPSHQVTQMGQEVILRCVPISNHLYFYWYRQILGQKVEFLVSFYNNEISEKSEIFDDQFSVERPDGSNFTLKIRSTKLEDSAMYFCASSRDREPQHFGDGTRLSIL.

In DNA, the CDR3 is TGTGCCAGCAGTTCGACAGGATACTCCTACAATGAGCAGTTCTTC. Translation gives CASSSTGYSYNEQFF. This sequence joins TRBV27 and TRBJ2-1; a possible D gene is TRBD1 (6 bases). CDR1 is MNHEY, CDR2 SMNVEV, per germline (reference sequence). The CDR3 has 15 amino acids. Trimming removed 4 bases from V and 0 bases from J, with 10 bases in between.

The chain joins TRBV11-2 to TRBJ2-7, with 10 positions matching TRBD2. This CDR3 is 16 amino acids long. CDR1 SGHAT and CDR2 FQNNGV come from the germline V gene. The junction had 7 bases not matched to a gene; V was cut back by 1 base and J by 4 bases. This CDR3 reads CASSLGSGGLRYEQYF. The DNA for the CDR3 is TGTGCCAGCAGCTTAGGTAGCGGGGGGCTCCGTTACGAGCAGTACTTC. The variable domain in full, completed from reference TRBV11-2 and TRBJ2-7, reads EAGVAQSPRYKIIEKRQSVAFWCNPISGHATLYWYQQILGQGPKLLIQFQNNGVVDDSQLPKDRFSAERLKGVDSTLKIQPAKLEDSAVYLCASSLGSGGLRYEQYFGPGTRLTVT.

V usage is TRBV4-3 and J usage is TRBJ2-7; 8 bases match TRBD2. This CDR3 region has 15 residues. The junction had 8 bases not matched to a gene; V was cut back by 4 bases and J by 3 bases. Germline V gives CDR1 LGHNA, CDR2 YSLEER. CDR3 loop: CASSRQRLAGYEQYF. The CDR3 coding sequence is TGCGCCAGCAGCCGACAACGGCTAGCGGGCTACGAGCAGTACTTC.

The chain employs TRBV18 and TRBJ2-2; 7 bases line up with TRBD2. V was clipped by 0 bases and J by 4 bases; unmatched bases: 5. This CDR3 has 16 residues. The germline V gene encodes CDR1 KGHSH and CDR2 LQKENI. For the CDR3, the DNA is TGTGCCAGCTCACCACCATCCGGGGGGAGCACCGGGGAGCTGTTTTTT. This encodes CASSPPSGGSTGELFF.

The sample holds one count of this clone. The chain is built from TRBV7-3 and TRBJ1-3; 8 bases fit TRBD1. V was pared by 5 bases and J by 2 bases, with 8 bases of the junction left unmatched. The CDR3 is 16 amino acids. The germline V gene has CDR1 SGHTA and CDR2 FQGTGA. The CDR3 sequence: CASSPQGAGTGNTIYF. The CDR3 region has the DNA TGTGCCAGCAGCCCCCAGGGGGCCGGTACTGGAAACACCATATATTTT.

A few counts support this clone. The chain joins TRBV6-4 to TRBJ1-6; D is ambiguous. This CDR3 spans 12 amino acids. Trimming removed 6 bases at V and 12 bases at J, with 12 bases between. From germline, CDR1 is MRHNA and CDR2 SNTAGT. DNA of the CDR3: TGTGCCAGCAGGCATCGAGGTGGACCCCTCCACTTT. Its protein is CASRHRGGPLHF.

This clone showed up just a few times. V is TRBV7-7 and J is TRBJ2-2, with 7 nucleotides matching TRBD1. The CDR3 extends over 15 amino acids. The junction had 8 bases not matched to a gene; V was cut back by 4 bases and J by 6 bases. CDR1 is SSHAT and CDR2 is FNYEAQ in the germline V gene (reference sequence). CDR3 protein: CASSYVPQGSGELFF. CDR3 bases: TGTGCCAGCAGCTACGTTCCACAGGGGTCCGGGGAGCTGTTTTTT.

V is TRBV7-3 and J is TRBJ2-3, with TRBD2 matching 13 bases. J lost 1 base, V lost 2 bases, and 12 bases had no gene match. Per the germline V gene, CDR1 is SGHTA and CDR2 is FQGTGA. The CDR3 has 20 amino acids. The CDR3 sequence is CASSLWVTAGLAGGTDTQYF. The CDR3 DNA reads as TGTGCCAGCAGCTTATGGGTAACCGCAGGACTAGCGGGGGGCACAGATACGCAGTATTTT.

V gene TRBV5-1 combines with J gene TRBJ1-6; a weak D match, TRBD1 (6 bases). The CDR3 runs 14 residues. The V end was cut by 4 bases, the J end by 9 bases, with 14 bases between. Per germline, CDR1 SGHRS and CDR2 YFSETQ. The CDR3 DNA is TGCGCCAGCAGCCTGGGGGGCGTAGGTTCACCCCTCCACTTT. This gives the protein CASSLGGVGSPLHF.

This clone was seen a single time. The rearrangement joins TRBV5-4 to TRBJ1-1; 9 bases match TRBD1. Germline V gene lookup returns CDR1 SGHNT and CDR2 YYREEE (reference sequence). Losses at the gene ends were 4 bases for V and 5 bases for J; bases not matched to a gene: 6. The CDR3 is 14 amino acids. CDR3 sequence reads: CASSPGQGRTEAFF. DNA of the CDR3: TGTGCCAGCAGCCCAGGACAGGGGAGGACTGAAGCTTTCTTT.

The rearrangement links TRBV19 to TRBJ2-1, with D possibly being TRBD1 (5 bases). This CDR3 is built from 14 residues. CDR1 and CDR2 from the germline V gene are LNHDA and SQIVND (reference sequence). V was cut by 5 bases and J by 5 bases, with 13 bases left in between. For the CDR3, the DNA is TGTGCCAGTAGTTGGGGCAGCTCTAACAATGAGCAGTTCTTC. Amino acid sequence: CASSWGSSNNEQFF.

This rearrangement joins TRBV18 to TRBJ1-2; D is ambiguous. CDR1 KGHSH and CDR2 LQKENI come from the germline V gene. The CDR3 totals 16 residues. The germline V and J ends were trimmed by 3 bases and 0 bases, with 14 bases remaining between them. CDR3 nucleotides: TGTGCCAGCTCACCCCCTCAAGGCGGTCCTAACTATGGCTACACCTTC. It translates to CASSPPQGGPNYGYTF.

V and J are TRBV7-9 and TRBJ1-6; unclear D gene. Germline V gene sequence: CDR1 SEHNR, CDR2 FQNEAQ (reference sequence). The CDR3 is 12 residues long. Trimming removed 0 bases at V and 10 bases at J, with 4 bases between. The CDR3 bases are TGTGCCAGCAGCTTAGCTTCGTCACCCCTCCACTTT. Protein sequence: CASSLASSPLHF. The full variable domain, with the rest looked up from reference TRBV7-9 and TRBJ1-6, is DTGVSQNPRHKITKRGQNVTFRCDPISEHNRLYWYRQTLGQGPEFLTYFQNEAQLEKSRLLSDRFSAERPKGSFSTLEIQRTEQGDSAMYLCASSLASSPLHFGNGTRLTVT.

The genes are TRBV19 and TRBJ1-1; D is unresolved. V was clipped by 3 bases and J by 6 bases, with 11 bases between them. The CDR3 is 13 amino acids. CDR1 and CDR2 (germline): LNHDA, SQIVND (reference sequence). The CDR3 DNA reads as TGTGCCAGTAGTATCCCAACCGGGGCTGAAGCTTTCTTT. This gives the protein CASSIPTGAEAFF.

This chain connects TRBV6-6 to TRBJ1-2; 7 bases match TRBD1. V was clipped by 10 bases and J by 4 bases; unmatched bases: 15. The CDR3 has 15 residues. Per germline, CDR1 MNHNY and CDR2 SVGAGI (reference sequence). CDR3 sequence reads: CATQRIRQGAYGYTF. DNA for the CDR3: TGTGCCACCCAAAGGATCCGACAGGGCGCCTATGGCTACACCTTC.

This CDR3 is CASSPDRVGLFF. The CDR3 DNA is TGTGCCAGCAGCCCGGACAGGGTGGGGCTGTTTTTT. The genes are TRBV6-6 and TRBJ2-2; 8 nucleotides line up with TRBD1. The CDR3 sequence is 12 residues long. Per germline, CDR1 MNHNY and CDR2 SVGAGI (reference sequence). V lost 6 bases and J lost 13; bases outside the gene matches: 7.

This clone was counted a few times. Germline is not matched at one junction end, which may reflect a read error. This chain links TRBV2 with TRBJ2-7; D may be TRBD1 (6 bases). The CDR3 has 12 amino acids. Germline V gives CDR1 SNHLY, CDR2 FYNNEI. CDR3 nucleotides: TGTGCCGGAACAGGGAGTTCACCAGGGCAGGGGTTC. Protein: CAGTGSSPGQGF.